This T cell receptor (beta chain) was retrieved from a study of OX40 agonist ivuxolimab in advanced cancers. In this sample, this clone turned up a few times. The repertoire was sequenced with immunoSEQ multiplex PCR; TCRdb's copy has only in-frame clones and lacks some. This sample has around 83,000 clones, with approximately 84% found just once. CDR1 MNHEY and CDR2 SVGAGI come from the germline V gene. This CDR3 is built from 13 residues. V was trimmed by 6 bases and J by 0 bases, leaving 8 bases between them. The chain carries TRBV6-5 and TRBJ1-1, with no clear D. The receptor comes from an adult with an advanced solid tumor such as melanoma, head and neck, liver or kidney cancer. This sample comprised CD4+ or CD8+ T cells sorted from blood, obtained in a trial of the OX40 agonist ivuxolimab. The CDR3 DNA reads TGTGCCAGCAGAGGACCCATGAACACTGAAGCTTTCTTT. It codes for CASRGPMNTEAFF.